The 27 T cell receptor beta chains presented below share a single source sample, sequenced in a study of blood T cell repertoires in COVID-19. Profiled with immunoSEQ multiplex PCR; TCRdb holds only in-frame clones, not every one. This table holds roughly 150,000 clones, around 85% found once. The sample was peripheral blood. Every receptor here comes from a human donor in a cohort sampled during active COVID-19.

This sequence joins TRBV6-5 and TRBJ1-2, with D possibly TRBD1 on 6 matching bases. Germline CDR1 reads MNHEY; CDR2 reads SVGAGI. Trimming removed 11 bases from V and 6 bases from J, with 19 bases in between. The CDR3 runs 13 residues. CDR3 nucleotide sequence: TGTGCCTCCCGGGGGGGGCTGGGAGATGGCTACACCTTC. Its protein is CASRGGLGDGYTF.

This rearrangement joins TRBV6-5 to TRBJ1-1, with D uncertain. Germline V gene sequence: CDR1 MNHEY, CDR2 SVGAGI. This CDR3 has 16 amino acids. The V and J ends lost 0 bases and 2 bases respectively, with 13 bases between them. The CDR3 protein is CASSYSSRGENTEAFF. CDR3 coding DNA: TGTGCCAGCAGTTACTCGTCGCGGGGAGAAAACACTGAAGCTTTCTTT.

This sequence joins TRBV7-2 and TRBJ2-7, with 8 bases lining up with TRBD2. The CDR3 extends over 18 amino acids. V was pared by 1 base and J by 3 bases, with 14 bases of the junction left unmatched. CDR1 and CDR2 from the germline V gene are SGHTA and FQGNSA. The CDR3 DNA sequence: TGTGCCAGCAGCTTAGAGGTTAGCGGGAATCTGCCCATCTACGAGCAGTACTTC. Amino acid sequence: CASSLEVSGNLPIYEQYF.

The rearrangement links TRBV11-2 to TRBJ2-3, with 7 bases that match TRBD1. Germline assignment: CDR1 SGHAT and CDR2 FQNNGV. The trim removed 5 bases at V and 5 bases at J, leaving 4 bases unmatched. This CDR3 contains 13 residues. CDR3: CASSPSGGDTQYF. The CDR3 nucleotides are TGTGCCAGCAGCCCCTCAGGGGGAGATACGCAGTATTTT.

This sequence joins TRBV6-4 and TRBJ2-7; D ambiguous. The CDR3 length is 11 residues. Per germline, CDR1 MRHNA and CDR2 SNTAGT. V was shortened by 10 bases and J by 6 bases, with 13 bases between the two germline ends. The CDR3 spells CANLVHSEQYF. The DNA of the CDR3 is TGTGCCAACTTGGTTCATAGCGAGCAGTACTTC.

The CDR3 sequence: CASSLRDISYNEQFF. CDR3 nucleotides: TGCGCCAGCAGCCTCCGGGACATATCCTACAATGAGCAGTTCTTC. The chain links TRBV5-1 to TRBJ2-1; the D gene is possibly TRBD1 (6 bases). Trimming cost V 4 bases and J 1 base, with 12 bases left between them. Germline V gene lookup returns CDR1 SGHRS and CDR2 YFSETQ. CDR3 length: 15 amino acids.

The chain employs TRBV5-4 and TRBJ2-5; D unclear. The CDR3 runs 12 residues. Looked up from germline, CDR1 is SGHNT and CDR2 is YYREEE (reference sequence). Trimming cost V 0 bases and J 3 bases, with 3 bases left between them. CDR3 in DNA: TGTGCCAGCAGCTTGGTCGAAGAGACCCAGTACTTC. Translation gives CASSLVEETQYF.

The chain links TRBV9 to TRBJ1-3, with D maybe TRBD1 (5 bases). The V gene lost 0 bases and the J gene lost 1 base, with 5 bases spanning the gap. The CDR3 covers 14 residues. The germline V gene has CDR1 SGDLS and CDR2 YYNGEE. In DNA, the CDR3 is TGTGCCAGCAGCGTAGCAGGGTCTGGAAACACCATATATTTT. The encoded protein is CASSVAGSGNTIYF.

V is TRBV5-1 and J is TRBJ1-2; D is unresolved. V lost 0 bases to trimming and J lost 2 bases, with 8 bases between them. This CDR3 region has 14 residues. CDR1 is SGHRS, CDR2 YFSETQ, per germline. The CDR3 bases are TGCGCCAGCAGCTTGGGTTCGGGAAACTATGGCTACACCTTC. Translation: CASSLGSGNYGYTF.

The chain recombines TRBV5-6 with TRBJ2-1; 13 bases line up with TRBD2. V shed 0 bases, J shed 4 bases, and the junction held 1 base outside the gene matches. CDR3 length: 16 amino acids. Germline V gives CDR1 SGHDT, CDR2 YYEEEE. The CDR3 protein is CASSLGLAGGYNEQFF. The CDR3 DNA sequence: TGTGCCAGCAGCTTGGGACTAGCGGGGGGTTACAATGAGCAGTTCTTC.

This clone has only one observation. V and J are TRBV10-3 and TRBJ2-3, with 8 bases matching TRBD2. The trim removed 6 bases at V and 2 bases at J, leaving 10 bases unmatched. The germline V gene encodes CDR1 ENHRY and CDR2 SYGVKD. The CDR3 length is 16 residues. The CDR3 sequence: CAISPSRAGATDTQYF. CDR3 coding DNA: TGTGCCATCAGCCCCTCAAGAGCGGGGGCCACAGATACGCAGTATTTT.

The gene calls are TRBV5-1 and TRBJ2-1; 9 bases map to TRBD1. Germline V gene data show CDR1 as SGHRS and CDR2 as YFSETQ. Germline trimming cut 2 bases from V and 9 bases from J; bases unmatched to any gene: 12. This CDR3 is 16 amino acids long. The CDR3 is CASSFGVPGQGLEQFF. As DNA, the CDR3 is TGCGCCAGCAGCTTCGGTGTTCCGGGACAGGGACTTGAGCAGTTCTTC.

DNA of the CDR3: TGTGCCAGCAGCTTAGGGCGGCCCACCGGGGAGCTGTTTTTT. This translates into CASSLGRPTGELFF. The chain recombines TRBV7-9 with TRBJ2-2; D call uncertain. The CDR3 is 14 amino acids. The ends were cut back, 1 base at V and 4 bases at J, with 7 bases in the middle. The germline CDR1 and CDR2 sequences are SEHNR and FQNEAQ (reference sequence).

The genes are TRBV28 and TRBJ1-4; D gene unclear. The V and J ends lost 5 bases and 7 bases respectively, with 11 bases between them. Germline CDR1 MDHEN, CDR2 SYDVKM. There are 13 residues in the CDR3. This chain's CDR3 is CASSQSPPEKLFF. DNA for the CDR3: TGTGCCAGCAGTCAATCCCCCCCTGAAAAACTGTTTTTT.

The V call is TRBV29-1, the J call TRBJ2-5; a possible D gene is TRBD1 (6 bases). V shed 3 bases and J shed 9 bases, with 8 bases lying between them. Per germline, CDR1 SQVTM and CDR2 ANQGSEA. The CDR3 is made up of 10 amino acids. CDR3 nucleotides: TGCAGCGTTGACAGGGGATCCCAGTACTTC. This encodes CSVDRGSQYF.

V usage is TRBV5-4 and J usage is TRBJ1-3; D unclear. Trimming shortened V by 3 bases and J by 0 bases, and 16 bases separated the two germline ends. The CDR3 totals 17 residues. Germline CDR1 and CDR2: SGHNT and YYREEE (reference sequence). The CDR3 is CASSSRGGYDSGNTIYF. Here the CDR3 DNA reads TGTGCCAGCAGCTCCCGAGGCGGTTATGACTCTGGAAACACCATATATTTT.

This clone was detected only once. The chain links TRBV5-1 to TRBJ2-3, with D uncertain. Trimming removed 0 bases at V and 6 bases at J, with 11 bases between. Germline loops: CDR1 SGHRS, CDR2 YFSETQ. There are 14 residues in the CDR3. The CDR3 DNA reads TGCGCCAGCAGCTTGGACGGTCCTCCGGATACGCAGTATTTT. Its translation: CASSLDGPPDTQYF.

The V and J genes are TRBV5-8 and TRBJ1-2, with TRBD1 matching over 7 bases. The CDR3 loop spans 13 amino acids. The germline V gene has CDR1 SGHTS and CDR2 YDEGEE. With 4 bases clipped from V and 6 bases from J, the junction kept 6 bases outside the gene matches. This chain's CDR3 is CASSRDRVNGYTF. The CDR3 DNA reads TGTGCCAGCAGCCGAGACAGGGTGAATGGCTACACCTTC.

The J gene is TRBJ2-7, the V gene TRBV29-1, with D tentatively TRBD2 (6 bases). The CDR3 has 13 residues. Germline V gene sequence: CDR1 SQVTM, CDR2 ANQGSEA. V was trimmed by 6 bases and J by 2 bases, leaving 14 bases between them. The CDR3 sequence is CSVLVAATYEQYF. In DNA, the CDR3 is TGCAGCGTGTTAGTAGCGGCTACCTACGAGCAGTACTTC.

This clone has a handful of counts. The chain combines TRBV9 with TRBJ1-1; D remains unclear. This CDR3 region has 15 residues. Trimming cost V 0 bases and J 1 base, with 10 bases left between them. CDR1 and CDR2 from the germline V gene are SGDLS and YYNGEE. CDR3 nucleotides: TGTGCCAGCAGCGTAGCGGCGGTAGGGAACACTGAAGCTTTCTTT. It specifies CASSVAAVGNTEAFF. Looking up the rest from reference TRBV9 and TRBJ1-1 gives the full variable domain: DSGVTQTPKHLITATGQRVTLRCSPRSGDLSVYWYQQSLDQGLQFLIQYYNGEERAKGNILERFSAQQFPDLHSELNLSSLELGDSALYFCASSVAAVGNTEAFFGQGTRLTVV.

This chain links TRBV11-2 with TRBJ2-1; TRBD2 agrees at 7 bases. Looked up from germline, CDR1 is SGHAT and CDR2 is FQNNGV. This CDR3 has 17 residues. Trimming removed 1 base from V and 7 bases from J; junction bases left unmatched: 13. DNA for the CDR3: TGTGCCAGCAGCTTAGGGATTTTTGGCGGGGGAGGAAATGAGCAGTTCTTC. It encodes CASSLGIFGGGGNEQFF.

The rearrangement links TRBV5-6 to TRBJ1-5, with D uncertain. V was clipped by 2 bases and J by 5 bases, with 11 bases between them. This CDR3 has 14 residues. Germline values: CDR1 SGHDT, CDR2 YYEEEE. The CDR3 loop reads CASSLEADDQPQHF. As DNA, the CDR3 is TGTGCCAGCAGCTTAGAGGCGGATGATCAGCCCCAGCATTTT.

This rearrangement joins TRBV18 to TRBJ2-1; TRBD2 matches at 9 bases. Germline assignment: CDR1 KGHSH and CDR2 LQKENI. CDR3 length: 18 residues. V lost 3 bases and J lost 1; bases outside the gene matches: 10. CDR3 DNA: TGTGCCAGCTCACCTACCAGCGGGAGGCGGGGGTCCTACAATGAGCAGTTCTTC. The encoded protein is CASSPTSGRRGSYNEQFF.

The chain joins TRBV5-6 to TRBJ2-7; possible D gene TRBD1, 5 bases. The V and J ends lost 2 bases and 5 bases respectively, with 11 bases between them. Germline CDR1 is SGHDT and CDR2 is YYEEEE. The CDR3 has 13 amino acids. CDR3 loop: CASSFRVGNEQYF. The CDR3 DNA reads TGTGCCAGCAGCTTCAGGGTTGGGAACGAGCAGTACTTC.

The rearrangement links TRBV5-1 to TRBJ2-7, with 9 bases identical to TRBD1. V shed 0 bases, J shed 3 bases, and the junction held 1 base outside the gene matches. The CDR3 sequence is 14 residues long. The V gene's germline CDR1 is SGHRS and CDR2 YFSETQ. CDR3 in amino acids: CASSLGQGVYEQYF. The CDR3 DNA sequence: TGCGCCAGCAGCTTGGGACAGGGGGTCTACGAGCAGTACTTC.

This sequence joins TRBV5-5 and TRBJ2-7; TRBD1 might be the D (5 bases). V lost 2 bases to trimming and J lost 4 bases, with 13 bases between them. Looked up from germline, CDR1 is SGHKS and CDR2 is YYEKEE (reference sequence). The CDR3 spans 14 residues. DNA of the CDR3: TGTGCCAGCAGCTTTCGCCAGGGCTGGTACGAGCAGTACTTC. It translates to CASSFRQGWYEQYF.

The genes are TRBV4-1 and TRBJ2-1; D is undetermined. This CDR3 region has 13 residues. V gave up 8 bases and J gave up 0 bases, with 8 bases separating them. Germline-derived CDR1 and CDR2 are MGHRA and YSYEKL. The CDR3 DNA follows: TGCGCCAGCCGGTCCGGCTCCTACAATGAGCAGTTCTTC. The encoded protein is CASRSGSYNEQFF.